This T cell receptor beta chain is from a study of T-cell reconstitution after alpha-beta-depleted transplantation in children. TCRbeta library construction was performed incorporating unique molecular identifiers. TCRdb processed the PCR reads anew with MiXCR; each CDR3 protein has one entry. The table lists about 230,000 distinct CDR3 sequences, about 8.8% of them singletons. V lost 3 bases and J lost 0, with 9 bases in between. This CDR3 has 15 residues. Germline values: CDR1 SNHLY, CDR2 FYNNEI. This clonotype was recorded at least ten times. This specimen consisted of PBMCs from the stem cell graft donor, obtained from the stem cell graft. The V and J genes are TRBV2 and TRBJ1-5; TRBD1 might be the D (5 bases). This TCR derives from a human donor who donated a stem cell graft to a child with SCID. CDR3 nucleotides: TGTGCCAGCAGTGACAGGGTCCTTAGCAATCAGCCCCAGCATTTT. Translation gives CASSDRVLSNQPQHF.